This T cell receptor (beta chain) appears in the sequencing data of a study of T-cell memory formation after mild COVID-19. Study background: Each donor largely had its own TCR clusters.

Worth noting for this clonotype: What it binds is not known.

CDR1 MNHEY and CDR2 SVGAGI come from the germline V gene. J was trimmed by 0 bases and V by 5 bases; bases with no gene match: 12. CDR3 length: 20 amino acids. TCRdb independently ran MiXCR on the 5' RACE reads; one entry per CDR3 protein. The sample consists of 350,000 to 500,000 distinct CDR3 sequences, roughly 18% of them appearing once. Whole-study findings and limits: Memory from before infection featured some responding clones, which suggests cross-reactive memory joined. Clones contracting over day 15 to 85 were CD4/CD8 balanced, with later expanders leaning CD4+. CD4+ clones that contracted lay mainly in CM and EM; CD8+ ones lay in EMRA.

The chain joins TRBV6-5 to TRBJ2-3, with 15 bases matching TRBD2. This sequence originates from a young man who had mild COVID-19 (a few samples of this study predate the infection). Cell type and time point are not known. Sequenced input: PBMCs or a T cell subset sorted from them (not recorded which). The DNA for the CDR3 is TGTGCCAGCAGTCGGACTAGCGGGGGGGCCAAGCCAGGAAGCACAGATACGCAGTATTTT. This sequence encodes CASSRTSGGAKPGSTDTQYF.